A single sample is the source of the 8 T cell receptor beta chains below, sequenced in a study of regulatory T cells in long-lasting Graves disease. The time point is: newly diagnosed GD, antithyroid drugs for less than 3 months. TCR sequences were obtained from RNA taken from PBMCs. Investigators prepared the TCR beta libraries by applying iRepertoire HTBI primers and Arm-PCR of CDR3 regions. One entry per CDR3 protein results from TCRdb running MiXCR on the multiplex PCR reads. The table lists some 460,000 distinct CDR3 sequences, 15% to 20% of them singletons, with 9% to 15% in the top ten. This sample also belongs to another study, concerning T cells in Graves' hyperthyroidism and ophthalmopathy.

This sample comprised peripheral blood mononuclear cells (PBMCs), obtained at new diagnosis, from a patient treated with antithyroid drugs. The receptors originated from a man in his forties with Graves disease.

This clonotype was observed a handful of times. The V gene is TRBV29-1, the J gene TRBJ2-7; 12 bases are a match to TRBD2. The CDR3 loop spans 14 amino acids. Germline V gene data show CDR1 as SQVTM and CDR2 as ANQGSEA. V dropped 7 bases and J dropped 0; count of bases not matched to a gene: 4. The CDR3 region is CSALTSGSSYEQYF. CDR3 coding DNA: TGCAGCGCTCTGACTAGCGGGAGCTCCTACGAGCAGTACTTC.

This clonotype has just a few counts. J is TRBJ1-4 and V is TRBV6-2 or TRBV6-3; no definite D call. Between the trimmed V and J ends, which lost 0 bases and 0 bases, there was a span of 11 bases. Germline CDR1 MNHEY, CDR2 SVGEGT. The CDR3 has 17 amino acids. The CDR3 bases are TGTGCCAGCAGTTACTCGAGTCAAGGAGCAACTAATGAAAAACTGTTTTTT. Amino acid sequence: CASSYSSQGATNEKLFF.

In regard to this clonotype: The conserved phenylalanine or tryptophan is not found at the CDR3 terminus, so this likely reflects a read error. The V call is TRBV27, the J call TRBJ2-1, with 9 bases matching TRBD2. The germline gives CDR1 MNHEY, CDR2 SMNVEV (reference sequence). The CDR3 spans 16 residues. Trimming cost V 3 bases and J 9 bases; bases outside gene matches: 12. CDR3 region: CASSFTTRGRASEQFS. In DNA form, the CDR3 reads TGTGCCAGCAGTTTCACCACCCGCGGGAGGGCCAGTGAGCAGTTCTCC.

The chain uses TRBV15 and TRBJ2-4, with D possibly TRBD1 on 6 matching bases. Looked up from germline, CDR1 is LNHNV and CDR2 is YYDKDF (reference sequence). The CDR3 sequence is 14 residues long. V lost 4 bases and J lost 7, with 14 bases in between. For the CDR3, the DNA is TGTGCCACCAGCAAAGCTGACAGGACTAACATTCAGTACTTC. It encodes CATSKADRTNIQYF. The full variable domain, its missing parts supplied by reference TRBV15 and TRBJ2-4, is DAMVIQNPRYQVTQFGKPVTLSCSQTLNHNVMYWYQQKSSQAPKLLFHYYDKDFNNEADTPDNFQSRRPNTSFCFLDIRSPGLGDTAMYLCATSKADRTNIQYFGAGTRLSVL.

There are many counts of this clonotype. This chain uses TRBV12-3 or TRBV12-4 with TRBJ2-1, with D perhaps TRBD2 (6 bases). The J call could be wrong; TRBJ2-5 is a better fit for the DNA end. The CDR3 totals 14 residues. CDR3 amino acids: CASSRPASAVTQYF. CDR3 coding DNA: TGTGCCAGCAGCCGCCCCGCTAGCGCGGTGACCCAGTACTTC.

A remark on this clonotype: The germline gene is not matched at one end of the junction; a read error may be the cause. The rearrangement joins TRBV5-1 to TRBJ2-7, with TRBD1 identical over 11 bases. This CDR3 spans 15 amino acids. Germline V gene sequence: CDR1 SGHRS, CDR2 YFSETQ. The CDR3 DNA reads TGCGCCAGCAGCTTGGTGGGGACAGGGGGTGAAGAGCAGTGCTTC. This gives the protein CASSLVGTGGEEQCF.

The chain joins TRBV7-9 to TRBJ2-7; D is uncertain. CDR3 length: 14 amino acids. V lost 4 bases and J 2 bases, leaving 12 bases between the germline ends. The germline gives CDR1 SEHNR, CDR2 FQNEAQ (reference sequence). The CDR3 loop is CASSSRSFPYEQYF. CDR3 sequence (DNA): TGTGCCAGCAGCTCACGGAGTTTCCCCTACGAGCAGTACTTC.

This clonotype was counted many times. J is TRBJ2-1 and V is TRBV13, with TRBD1 identical over 9 bases. Germline assignment: CDR1 PRHDT and CDR2 FYEKMQ (reference sequence). This CDR3 has 15 residues. The V segment lost 4 bases and the J segment 7 bases; nucleotides outside the gene matches: 8. The DNA of the CDR3 is TGTGCCAGCAGCTACGGGGACAGGGAGAAAAATGAGCAGTTCTTC. The encoded protein is CASSYGDREKNEQFF.